This entry lists 28 T cell receptor beta chains sequenced from one sample in a study of OX40 agonist ivuxolimab in advanced cancers. Sequencing used immunoSEQ multiplex PCR; TCRdb keeps in-frame clones, though not all of them. This table holds under 100,000 clones, 90% found once. Source: CD4+ or CD8+ T cells sorted from blood, taken in a trial of the OX40 agonist ivuxolimab. These receptors were taken from an adult with an advanced solid tumor such as melanoma, head and neck, liver or kidney cancer.

This chain connects TRBV7-9 to TRBJ2-3; D possibly corresponds to TRBD2 (6 bases). This CDR3 has 15 residues. V was cut by 2 bases and J by 1 base, with 10 bases left in between. CDR1 and CDR2 (germline): SEHNR, FQNEAQ (reference sequence). CDR3 DNA sequence: TGTGCCAGCAGCTTAAACGGGGGTCGCACAGATACGCAGTATTTT. This encodes CASSLNGGRTDTQYF. Supplemented by reference TRBV7-9 and TRBJ2-3, the full variable domain reads DTGVSQNPRHKITKRGQNVTFRCDPISEHNRLYWYRQTLGQGPEFLTYFQNEAQLEKSRLLSDRFSAERPKGSFSTLEIQRTEQGDSAMYLCASSLNGGRTDTQYFGPGTRLTVL.

The V gene is TRBV11-2, the J gene TRBJ2-7; 7 nucleotides align to TRBD1. V shed 6 bases, J shed 3 bases, and the junction held 11 bases outside the gene matches. Germline assignment: CDR1 SGHAT and CDR2 FQNNGV. The CDR3 loop spans 15 amino acids. CDR3 nucleotides: TGTGCCAGCAGACTCGACAGGGATTCTTACTACGAGCAGTACTTC. It translates to CASRLDRDSYYEQYF.

This chain links TRBV30 with TRBJ1-3; possible D gene TRBD1, 5 bases. Trimming pared 0 bases from V and 2 bases from J, leaving 11 bases between. Germline V lookup: CDR1 GTSNPN, CDR2 SVGIG (reference sequence). The CDR3 has 15 residues. CDR3 in amino acids: CAWSVNRQAGNTIYF. CDR3 DNA sequence: TGTGCCTGGAGTGTCAACAGGCAAGCTGGAAACACCATATATTTT.

The V gene is TRBV5-6, the J gene TRBJ1-1; the D is unclear. Germline CDR1 and CDR2: SGHDT and YYEEEE. Deletions cut 0 bases from V and 7 bases from J, with 4 bases between. The CDR3 covers 11 residues. CDR3 sequence reads: CASSLGGEAFF. DNA of the CDR3: TGTGCCAGCAGCTTGGGGGGTGAAGCTTTCTTT.

The chain is built from TRBV29-1 and TRBJ2-7, with 10 positions matching TRBD1. With V trimmed by 3 bases and J by 7 bases, 9 bases remained unmatched. Germline V gives CDR1 SQVTM, CDR2 ANQGSEA. CDR3 length: 14 amino acids. As DNA, the CDR3 is TGCAGCGTTGACGGGGGACAGGGGACTTGGGAGCAGTACTTC. It translates to CSVDGGQGTWEQYF.

The J gene is TRBJ1-1, the V gene TRBV21-1. TRBV21-1 is annotated as a pseudogene. This CDR3 has 14 amino acids. The CDR3 here is CASSSAAKNTEAFF. CDR3 coding DNA: TGTGCCAGCAGCAGCGCAGCGAAGAACACTGAAGCTTTCTTT.

This clone appeared a single time. The chain carries TRBV18 and TRBJ1-5, with D unclear. CDR1 is KGHSH and CDR2 is LQKENI in the germline V gene. V lost 1 base and J 2 bases, leaving 9 bases between the germline ends. This CDR3 has 15 amino acids. The DNA for the CDR3 is TGTGCCAGCTCACCACAAAATAGACGCAATCAGCCCCAGCATTTT. Protein sequence: CASSPQNRRNQPQHF.

This clone was observed a single time. The rearrangement uses TRBV28 and TRBJ1-5, with 9 bases fitting TRBD1. The CDR3 runs 15 residues. Trimming took 7 bases from V and 1 from J; bases not matched to a gene: 5. CDR1 is MDHEN, CDR2 SYDVKM, per germline. This CDR3 reads CASIITGGSNQPQHF. The CDR3 DNA reads as TGTGCCAGCATCATTACAGGGGGCAGCAATCAGCCCCAGCATTTT.

The V gene is TRBV2, the J gene TRBJ2-1; TRBD2 is a possible D gene (6 bases). Germline V gene lookup returns CDR1 SNHLY and CDR2 FYNNEI. The CDR3 runs 11 residues. V was clipped by 8 bases and J by 9 bases, with 11 bases between them. CDR3 region: CASALAGEQFF. CDR3 bases: TGTGCCAGCGCACTAGCTGGTGAGCAGTTCTTC. Full variable domain (rest looked up from reference TRBV2 and TRBJ2-1): EPEVTQTPSHQVTQMGQEVILRCVPISNHLYFYWYRQILGQKVEFLVSFYNNEISEKSEIFDDQFSVERPDGSNFTLKIRSTKLEDSAMYFCASALAGEQFFGPGTRLTVL.

The rearrangement uses TRBV5-1 and TRBJ2-3; D is possibly TRBD1 or TRBD2 (5 bases each). This CDR3 comprises 14 residues. Per germline, CDR1 SGHRS and CDR2 YFSETQ. V was shortened by 3 bases and J by 8 bases, with 16 bases between the two germline ends. CDR3 amino acids: CASSSPGTIATQYF. CDR3 coding DNA: TGCGCCAGCAGCTCGCCCGGGACCATAGCTACGCAGTATTTT. Looking up the rest from reference TRBV5-1 and TRBJ2-3 gives the full variable domain: KAGVTQTPRYLIKTRGQQVTLSCSPISGHRSVSWYQQTPGQGLQFLFEYFSETQRNKGNFPGRFSGRQFSNSRSEMNVSTLELGDSALYLCASSSPGTIATQYFGPGTRLTVL.

This clone was observed a single time. The chain uses TRBV10-3 and TRBJ2-1, with TRBD2 matching over 11 bases. The CDR3 runs 14 residues. Germline CDR1 is ENHRY and CDR2 is SYGVKD. Trimming removed 6 bases from V and 9 bases from J; junction bases left unmatched: 7. For the CDR3, the DNA is TGTGCCATCAGGGATAGCGGGAGGGCGGGTGAGCAGTTCTTC. Its translation: CAIRDSGRAGEQFF.

This chain connects TRBV19 to TRBJ1-4, with D possibly being TRBD1 (5 bases). CDR3 length: 15 residues. CDR1 is LNHDA, CDR2 SQIVND, per germline (reference sequence). V was shortened by 7 bases and J by 3 bases, with 15 bases between the two germline ends. The CDR3 region is CASIDTGRPNEKLFF. The CDR3 nucleotides are TGTGCCAGTATCGATACAGGTCGCCCTAATGAAAAACTGTTTTTT.

The chain joins TRBV28 to TRBJ2-7; D gene unclear. The CDR3 spans 16 residues. Germline V gene data show CDR1 as MDHEN and CDR2 as SYDVKM. V shed 4 bases and J shed 1 base, with 17 bases lying between them. The CDR3 sequence: CASSSLPADKSYEQYF. The CDR3 nucleotides are TGTGCCAGCAGTTCCCTCCCCGCCGACAAGTCCTACGAGCAGTACTTC.

V gene TRBV30 combines with J gene TRBJ1-3; possibly TRBD1 for D (5 bases). V was trimmed by 3 bases and J by 0 bases, leaving 12 bases between them. The CDR3 contains 15 residues. Germline CDR1 is GTSNPN and CDR2 is SVGIG (reference sequence). The CDR3 sequence: CAWSARGSSGNTIYF. The CDR3 nucleotides are TGTGCCTGGAGCGCCCGGGGGAGCTCTGGAAACACCATATATTTT.

This rearrangement joins TRBV5-1 to TRBJ2-5, with D hard to call. The V end lost 0 bases, the J end lost 2 bases, and 11 bases lay between the germline ends. Germline CDR1 and CDR2: SGHRS and YFSETQ. The CDR3 is 15 amino acids. The CDR3 reads CASSLAVVGQETQYF. CDR3 DNA sequence: TGCGCCAGCAGCTTGGCTGTGGTCGGGCAAGAGACCCAGTACTTC.

The chain employs TRBV19 and TRBJ2-6; D is unresolved. Trimming stripped 4 bases from V and 0 bases from J, with 4 bases between. Per germline, CDR1 LNHDA and CDR2 SQIVND (reference sequence). The CDR3 is 14 amino acids. CDR3: CASSRNSGANVLTF. The DNA for the CDR3 is TGTGCCAGTAGTAGGAACTCTGGGGCCAACGTCCTGACTTTC.

CDR3 sequence: CASKSWGLLGELFF. CDR3 nucleotide sequence: TGTGCCAGTAAGAGTTGGGGCCTCCTCGGGGAGCTGTTTTTT. This chain uses TRBV19 with TRBJ2-2; tentatively, D is TRBD1 (5 bases). V lost 7 bases and J 7 bases, leaving 16 bases between the germline ends. Germline V gives CDR1 LNHDA, CDR2 SQIVND (reference sequence). The CDR3 runs 14 residues.

The chain is built from TRBV7-8 and TRBJ2-3; 11 bases fit TRBD2. This CDR3 contains 20 residues. Germline trimming cut 5 bases from V and 0 bases from J; bases unmatched to any gene: 16. The germline gives CDR1 SGHVS, CDR2 FQNEAQ. DNA of the CDR3: TGTGCCAGCAGCCTAGGACGGGGACTAGCGGACGCTACTAGCACAGATACGCAGTATTTT. Translation: CASSLGRGLADATSTDTQYF.

This chain links TRBV19 with TRBJ2-5; D tentatively reads TRBD1 or TRBD2 (5 bases each). Germline CDR1 is LNHDA and CDR2 is SQIVND (reference sequence). The CDR3 has 16 residues. Trimming left V 6 bases short and J 3 bases short, with 20 bases between. CDR3 in DNA: TGTGCCAGTAGCACTACCTCCCCGGGACCAAAAGAGACCCAGTACTTC. Translation gives CASSTTSPGPKETQYF.

The chain carries TRBV10-3 and TRBJ1-3; 8 bases are shared with TRBD1. The ends lost 8 bases at V and 4 bases at J; junction bases unmatched: 10. This CDR3 is 15 amino acids long. CDR1 ENHRY and CDR2 SYGVKD come from the germline V gene. The CDR3 sequence is CAIGQGDGRGNTIYF. The DNA for the CDR3 is TGTGCCATCGGACAGGGCGACGGGAGGGGAAACACCATATATTTT.

This chain uses TRBV27 with TRBJ1-2; D might be TRBD1 (5 bases). The CDR3 consists of 14 residues. Between the trimmed V and J ends, which lost 5 bases and 4 bases, there was a span of 14 bases. From germline, CDR1 is MNHEY and CDR2 SMNVEV (reference sequence). The CDR3 sequence: CASSIRDGFYGYTF. The CDR3 coding sequence is TGTGCCAGCAGTATCCGGGACGGGTTCTATGGCTACACCTTC.

V and J are TRBV5-1 and TRBJ2-7; no definite D call. Germline V lookup: CDR1 SGHRS, CDR2 YFSETQ. The CDR3 is 14 residues long. V lost 0 bases and J 3 bases, leaving 10 bases between the germline ends. The CDR3 sequence is CASSLGSFGYEQYF. Written as DNA, the CDR3 is TGCGCCAGCAGCTTGGGATCCTTTGGCTACGAGCAGTACTTC.

The chain carries TRBV19 and TRBJ1-2; D is possibly TRBD1 (5 bases). Germline V gene lookup returns CDR1 LNHDA and CDR2 SQIVND (reference sequence). V lost 6 bases, J lost 6 bases, and 29 bases lay in between. The CDR3 totals 18 residues. The CDR3 sequence: CASRRATQGMSPTHGYTF. The CDR3 bases are TGTGCCAGTAGGCGGGCAACCCAGGGAATGAGCCCTACCCATGGCTACACCTTC.

The J gene is TRBJ1-2, the V gene TRBV19; TRBD1 matches at 9 bases. Germline CDR1 LNHDA, CDR2 SQIVND (reference sequence). The CDR3 runs to 14 residues. V dropped 6 bases and J dropped 4; count of bases not matched to a gene: 6. Written as DNA, the CDR3 is TGTGCCAGTAGGAGACAGGGGGAGGGCTATGGCTACACCTTC. Translated: CASRRQGEGYGYTF.

The gene calls are TRBV15 and TRBJ2-2, with D possibly TRBD1 on 6 matching bases. The CDR3 length is 18 residues. Trimming shortened V by 0 bases and J by 1 base, and 15 bases separated the two germline ends. Germline V gene data show CDR1 as LNHNV and CDR2 as YYDKDF (reference sequence). The CDR3 bases are TGTGCCACCAGCAGAGATTGGTTCAAAGGGGGGAACACCGGGGAGCTGTTTTTT. This translates into CATSRDWFKGGNTGELFF. Together with reference TRBV15 and TRBJ2-2, the CDR3 gives the full variable domain: DAMVIQNPRYQVTQFGKPVTLSCSQTLNHNVMYWYQQKSSQAPKLLFHYYDKDFNNEADTPDNFQSRRPNTSFCFLDIRSPGLGDTAMYLCATSRDWFKGGNTGELFFGEGSRLTVL.

The sample holds one count of this clone. The chain is built from TRBV6-6 and TRBJ2-3, with D perhaps matching TRBD1 or TRBD2 (5 bases each). Looked up from germline, CDR1 is MNHNY and CDR2 is SVGAGI (reference sequence). The CDR3 length is 16 residues. V dropped 6 bases and J dropped 0 bases, with 16 bases sitting between them. CDR3 amino acids: CASSWGIRGSTDTQYF. In DNA, the CDR3 is TGTGCCAGCAGCTGGGGGATTAGGGGTAGCACAGATACGCAGTATTTT.

CDR3 coding DNA: TGTGCCACCAGCAGAGGGGGGGGAAGAGTTTCCTACGAGCAGTACTTC. It specifies CATSRGGGRVSYEQYF. This chain uses TRBV15 with TRBJ2-7, with 7 bases lining up with TRBD2. Germline CDR1 and CDR2: LNHNV and YYDKDF (reference sequence). CDR3 length: 16 residues. The ends lost 1 base at V and 1 base at J; junction bases unmatched: 7.

In this sample, this clone turned up once. V usage is TRBV25-1 and J usage is TRBJ1-6; 7 nucleotides line up with TRBD1. Germline CDR1 MGHDK, CDR2 SYGVNS. CDR3 length: 14 amino acids. Germline trimming cut 5 bases from V and 9 bases from J; bases unmatched to any gene: 7. CDR3 region: CASSSRDSGSPLHF. The CDR3 nucleotides are TGTGCCAGCAGTTCCCGGGACAGTGGTTCACCCCTCCACTTT.